A selection of T cell receptor beta chains follows, all from one sample in a study of blood T cell repertoires in COVID-19. Profiled with immunoSEQ multiplex PCR; TCRdb holds only in-frame clones, not every one. The table shows under 300,000 clones, with approximately 86% occurring only once. The sequenced sample was peripheral blood. The source of these receptors is a woman aged 70-85 years with COVID-19, enrolled during active disease. Each CDR3 is given with its conserved first and last residue. The D gene is left open where the match is weak. Clone size is not always given. Where it is, it says once, few, many or a class for expanded clones.

TRBJ1-2	TRBD1	TRBV30	.	TGTGCCTGGAGTGTAACGACAGGGGATTGGTATGGCTACACCTTC	CAWSVTTGDWYGYTF
TRBJ1-2	.	TRBV19	.	TGTGCCAGTAGTATTTTACCGACAGGAGCAGGTCACGGCTACACCTTC	CASSILPTGAGHGYTF
TRBJ2-1	TRBD1	TRBV29-1	.	TGCAGCGTTTTTTTTCTACAGGGGTGGTACAATGAGCAGTTCTTC	CSVFFLQGWYNEQFF
TRBJ1-3	.	TRBV3-1/TRBV3-2	.	TGTGCCAGCCAATTACGGGGGGCCGGAAACACCATATATTTT	CASQLRGAGNTIYF
TRBJ1-1	.	TRBV2	.	TGTGCCAGCATCAGGGCCTACACTGAAGCTTTCTTT	CASIRAYTEAFF
TRBJ1-1	.	TRBV24-1	.	TGTGCCACCAGTGACTACGGGGCCGACAGGGCTTTCTTT	CATSDYGADRAFF
TRBJ2-5	TRBD2	TRBV5-4	.	TGTGCCAGCAGCTTGGCCCTTACGGGGGGGCCTCAAGAGACCCAGTACTTC	CASSLALTGGPQETQYF
TRBJ2-5	TRBD1	TRBV20-1	.	TGCAGTGCTAGAGGGACAGGGGACCAGTACTTC	CSARGTGDQYF
TRBJ1-1	.	TRBV27	.	TGTGCCAGCAGTTCCCAGGGGAGGGTGAACACTGAAGCTTTCTTT	CASSSQGRVNTEAFF
TRBJ1-3	TRBD1	TRBV6-1	.	TGTGCCAGCAGCAACTCAGACAGGGCAGGAAACACCATATATTTT	CASSNSDRAGNTIYF
TRBJ2-1	TRBD2	TRBV12-3/TRBV12-4	.	TGTGCCAGCAAATTTAGCGGGGGGGAGCAGTTCTTC	CASKFSGGEQFF
TRBJ1-1	.	TRBV12-3/TRBV12-4	.	TGTGCCAGCAGTTTGCAAGGGGCCCATGAAGCTTTCTTT	CASSLQGAHEAFF
TRBJ2-3	TRBD1	TRBV30	once	TGTGCCTGGGGTATAGGGGGCCCCACAGATACGCAGTATTTT	CAWGIGGPTDTQYF
TRBJ1-5	TRBD1	TRBV2	.	TGTGCCAGCAGCGACAGGGAGAATCAGCCCCAGCATTTT	CASSDRENQPQHF
TRBJ1-5	.	TRBV12-3/TRBV12-4	once	TGTGCCAGCAGGCCAGATAGCAATCAGCCCCAGCATTTT	CASRPDSNQPQHF
TRBJ2-4	.	TRBV5-4	.	TGTGCCAGCAGCTTGGCAGTAATGGACATTCAGTACTTC	CASSLAVMDIQYF
TRBJ2-3	TRBD2	TRBV27	.	TGTGCCAGCAGCCCGGTGATGCGGGGGGGCCGAAGAGATACGCAGTATTTT	CASSPVMRGGRRDTQYF
TRBJ2-3	TRBD2	TRBV5-4	.	TGTGCCAGCACCTCTCCGGGGGGAAATACGCAGTATTTT	CASTSPGGNTQYF
TRBJ2-5	TRBD1	TRBV30	.	TGTGCCTGGAGTCGCGGGACAGGCCAAGAGACCCAGTACTTC	CAWSRGTGQETQYF
TRBJ1-6	.	TRBV7-9	few	TGTGCCAGCAGCTCCGCCACAGTCCCATCACCCCTCCACTTT	CASSSATVPSPLHF
TRBJ2-7	TRBD1	TRBV6-5	.	TGTGCCAGCAGGTCCGGGACAGGGGACGAGCAGTACTTC	CASRSGTGDEQYF
TRBJ2-1	.	TRBV5-6	.	TGTGCCAGCAGCTTGTATATTTATGAGCAGTTCTTC	CASSLYIYEQFF
TRBJ2-1	TRBD2	TRBV27	.	TGTGCCAGCAGTCTACCCTTAGCGGGGGAAAGACCAAATGAGCAGTTCTTC	CASSLPLAGERPNEQFF
TRBJ2-7	.	TRBV13	.	TGTGCCAGCGGAGGGCAAAGAACCTACGAGCAGTACTTC	CASGGQRTYEQYF